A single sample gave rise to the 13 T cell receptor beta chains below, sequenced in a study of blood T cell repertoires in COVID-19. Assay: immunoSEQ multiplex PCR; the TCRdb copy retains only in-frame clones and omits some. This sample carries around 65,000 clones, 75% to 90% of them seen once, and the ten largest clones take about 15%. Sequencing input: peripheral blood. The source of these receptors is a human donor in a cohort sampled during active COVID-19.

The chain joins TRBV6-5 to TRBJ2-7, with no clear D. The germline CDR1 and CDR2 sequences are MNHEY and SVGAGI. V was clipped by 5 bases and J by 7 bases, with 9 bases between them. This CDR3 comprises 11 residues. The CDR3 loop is CASSNLREQYF. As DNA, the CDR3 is TGTGCCAGCAGTAATCTACGAGAGCAGTACTTC.

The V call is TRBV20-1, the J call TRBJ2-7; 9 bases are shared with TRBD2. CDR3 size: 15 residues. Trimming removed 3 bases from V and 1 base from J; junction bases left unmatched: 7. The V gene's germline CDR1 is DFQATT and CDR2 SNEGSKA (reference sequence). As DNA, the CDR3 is TGCAGTGCTAGTTGGGAGCTAGCGGGGTCCTACGAGCAGTACTTC. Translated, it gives CSASWELAGSYEQYF.

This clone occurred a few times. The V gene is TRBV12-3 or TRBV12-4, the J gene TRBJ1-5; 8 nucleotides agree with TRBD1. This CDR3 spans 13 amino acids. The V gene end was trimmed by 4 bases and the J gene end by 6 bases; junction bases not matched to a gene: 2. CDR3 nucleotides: TGTGCCAGCAGTTCAGGGGGCATTCAGCCCCAGCATTTT. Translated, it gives CASSSGGIQPQHF.

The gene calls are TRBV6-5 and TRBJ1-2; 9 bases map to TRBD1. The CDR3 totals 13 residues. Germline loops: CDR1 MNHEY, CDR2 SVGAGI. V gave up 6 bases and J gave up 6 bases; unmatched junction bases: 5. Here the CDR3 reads CASRTRTGDGYTF. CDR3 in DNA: TGTGCCAGCAGGACCAGGACAGGGGATGGCTACACCTTC.

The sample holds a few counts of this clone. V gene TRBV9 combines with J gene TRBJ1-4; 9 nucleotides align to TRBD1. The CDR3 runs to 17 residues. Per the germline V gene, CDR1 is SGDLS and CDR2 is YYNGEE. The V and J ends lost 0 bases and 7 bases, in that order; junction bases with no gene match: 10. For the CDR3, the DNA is TGTGCCAGCAGCGTAGGGGTCACAGGGGGCGCGGGTGAAAAACTGTTTTTT. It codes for CASSVGVTGGAGEKLFF.

Here the CDR3 DNA reads TGTGCCACCAGTGATCCGGGACTCTACGAGCAGTACTTC. Protein: CATSDPGLYEQYF. The rearrangement joins TRBV24-1 to TRBJ2-7; possible D gene TRBD2, 6 bases. The length of the CDR3 is 13 residues. Trimming removed 3 bases from V and 3 bases from J, with 8 bases in between. Germline V gene sequence: CDR1 KGHDR, CDR2 SFDVKD.

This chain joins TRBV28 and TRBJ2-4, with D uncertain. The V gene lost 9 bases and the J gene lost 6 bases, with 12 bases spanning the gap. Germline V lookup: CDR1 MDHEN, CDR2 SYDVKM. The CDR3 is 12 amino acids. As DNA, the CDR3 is TGTGCCAGTCTCTCCACCGGAAACATTCAGTACTTC. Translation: CASLSTGNIQYF. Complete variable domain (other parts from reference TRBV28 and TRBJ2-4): DVKVTQSSRYLVKRTGEKVFLECVQDMDHENMFWYRQDPGLGLRLIYFSYDVKMKEKGDIPEGYSVSREKKERFSLILESASTNQTSMYLCASLSTGNIQYFGAGTRLSVL.

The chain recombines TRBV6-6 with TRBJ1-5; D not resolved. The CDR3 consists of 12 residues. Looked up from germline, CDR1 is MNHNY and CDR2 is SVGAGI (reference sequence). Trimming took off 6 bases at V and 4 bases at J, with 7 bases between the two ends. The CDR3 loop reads CASSPPNQPQHF. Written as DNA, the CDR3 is TGTGCCAGCAGCCCCCCGAATCAGCCCCAGCATTTT.

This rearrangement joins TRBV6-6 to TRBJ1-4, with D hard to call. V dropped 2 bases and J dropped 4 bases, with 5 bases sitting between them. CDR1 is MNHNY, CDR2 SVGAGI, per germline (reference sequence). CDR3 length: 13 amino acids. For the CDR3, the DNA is TGTGCCAGCAGTTACCAGGATAATGAAAAACTGTTTTTT. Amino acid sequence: CASSYQDNEKLFF.

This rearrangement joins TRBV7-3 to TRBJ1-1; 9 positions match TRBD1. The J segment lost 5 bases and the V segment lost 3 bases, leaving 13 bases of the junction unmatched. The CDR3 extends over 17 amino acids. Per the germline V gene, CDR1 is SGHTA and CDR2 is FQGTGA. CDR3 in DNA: TGTGCCAGCAGCTTTAACGTCCCGGGACAGGGACGGACTGAAGCTTTCTTT. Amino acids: CASSFNVPGQGRTEAFF.

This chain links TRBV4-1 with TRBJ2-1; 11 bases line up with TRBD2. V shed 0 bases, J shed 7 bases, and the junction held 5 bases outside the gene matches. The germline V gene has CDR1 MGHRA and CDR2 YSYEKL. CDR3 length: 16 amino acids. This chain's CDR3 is CASSQDSSGRRNEQFF. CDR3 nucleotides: TGCGCCAGCAGCCAAGATTCTAGCGGGAGGCGGAATGAGCAGTTCTTC.

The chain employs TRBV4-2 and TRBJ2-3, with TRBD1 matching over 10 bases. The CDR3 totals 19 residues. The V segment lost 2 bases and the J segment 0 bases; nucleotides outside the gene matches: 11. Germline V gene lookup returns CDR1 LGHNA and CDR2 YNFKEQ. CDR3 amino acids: CASSQHPGQGFASTDTQYF. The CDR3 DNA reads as TGTGCCAGCAGCCAACATCCGGGACAGGGGTTTGCTAGCACAGATACGCAGTATTTT.

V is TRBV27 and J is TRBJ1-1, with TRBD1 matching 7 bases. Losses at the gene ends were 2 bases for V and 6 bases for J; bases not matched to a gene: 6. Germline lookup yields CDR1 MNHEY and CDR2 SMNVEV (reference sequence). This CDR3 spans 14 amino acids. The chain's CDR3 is CASSLLTGIPEAFF. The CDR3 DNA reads TGTGCCAGCAGTTTACTGACAGGGATTCCTGAAGCTTTCTTT.